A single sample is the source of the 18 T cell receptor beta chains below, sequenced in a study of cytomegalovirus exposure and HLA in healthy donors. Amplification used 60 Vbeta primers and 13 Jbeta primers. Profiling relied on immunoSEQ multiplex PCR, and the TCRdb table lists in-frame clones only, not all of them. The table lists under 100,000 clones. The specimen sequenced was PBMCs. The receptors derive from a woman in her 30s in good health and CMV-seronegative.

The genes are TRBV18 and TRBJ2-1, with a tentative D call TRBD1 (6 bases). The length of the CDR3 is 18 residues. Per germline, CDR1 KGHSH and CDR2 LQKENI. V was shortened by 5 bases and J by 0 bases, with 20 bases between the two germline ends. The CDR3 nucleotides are TGTGCCAGCTCAAGACAATTTACAGGGCAAAACTCCTACAATGAGCAGTTCTTC. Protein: CASSRQFTGQNSYNEQFF.

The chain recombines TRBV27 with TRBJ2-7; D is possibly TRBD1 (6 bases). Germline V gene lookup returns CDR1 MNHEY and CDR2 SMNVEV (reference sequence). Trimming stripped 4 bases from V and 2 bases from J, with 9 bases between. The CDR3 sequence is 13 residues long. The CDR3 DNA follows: TGTGCCAGCAGTTCAGGGGTTCCCTACGAGCAGTACTTC. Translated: CASSSGVPYEQYF.

The CDR3 nucleotides read TGTGCCAGCAGTTACCGCGGACAGGGCGACTATGGCTACACCTTC. Translating gives CASSYRGQGDYGYTF. V usage is TRBV6-5 and J usage is TRBJ1-2; 8 nucleotides agree with TRBD1. With V trimmed by 2 bases and J by 3 bases, 5 bases remained unmatched. This CDR3 contains 15 residues. Germline lookup yields CDR1 MNHEY and CDR2 SVGAGI.

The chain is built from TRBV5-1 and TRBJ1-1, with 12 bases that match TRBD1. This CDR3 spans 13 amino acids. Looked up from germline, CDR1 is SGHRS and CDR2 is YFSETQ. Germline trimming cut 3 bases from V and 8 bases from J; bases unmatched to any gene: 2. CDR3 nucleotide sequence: TGCGCCAGCAGCTCCGGGACAGGGGGCGAAGCTTTCTTT. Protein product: CASSSGTGGEAFF.

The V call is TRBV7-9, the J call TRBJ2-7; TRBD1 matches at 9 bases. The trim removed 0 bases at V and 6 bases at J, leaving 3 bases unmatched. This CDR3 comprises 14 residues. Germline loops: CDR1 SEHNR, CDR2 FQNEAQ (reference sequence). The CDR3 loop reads CASSLAGQGLEQYF. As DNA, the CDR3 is TGTGCCAGCAGCTTAGCGGGACAGGGTCTCGAGCAGTACTTC.

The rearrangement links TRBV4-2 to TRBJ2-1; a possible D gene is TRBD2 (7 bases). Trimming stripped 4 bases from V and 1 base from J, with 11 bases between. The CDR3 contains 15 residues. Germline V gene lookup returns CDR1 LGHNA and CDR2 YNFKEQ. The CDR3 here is CASSPRGGSYNEQFF. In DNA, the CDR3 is TGTGCCAGCAGCCCAAGGGGGGGTTCCTACAATGAGCAGTTCTTC.

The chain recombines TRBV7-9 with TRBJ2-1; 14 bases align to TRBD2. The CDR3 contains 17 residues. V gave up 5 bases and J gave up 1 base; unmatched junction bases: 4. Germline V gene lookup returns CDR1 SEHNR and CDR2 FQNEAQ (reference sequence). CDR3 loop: CASSPGTSGSSYNEQFF. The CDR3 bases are TGTGCCAGCAGCCCAGGGACTAGCGGGAGTTCCTACAATGAGCAGTTCTTC. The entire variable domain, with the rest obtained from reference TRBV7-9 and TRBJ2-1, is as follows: DTGVSQNPRHKITKRGQNVTFRCDPISEHNRLYWYRQTLGQGPEFLTYFQNEAQLEKSRLLSDRFSAERPKGSFSTLEIQRTEQGDSAMYLCASSPGTSGSSYNEQFFGPGTRLTVL.

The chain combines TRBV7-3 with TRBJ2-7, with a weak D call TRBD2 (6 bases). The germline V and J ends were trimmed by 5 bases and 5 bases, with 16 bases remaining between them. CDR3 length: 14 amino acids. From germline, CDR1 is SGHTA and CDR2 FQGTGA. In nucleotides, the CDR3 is TGTGCCAGCAGCAAAGGCGGGGCAACCCACGAGCAGTACTTC. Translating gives CASSKGGATHEQYF.

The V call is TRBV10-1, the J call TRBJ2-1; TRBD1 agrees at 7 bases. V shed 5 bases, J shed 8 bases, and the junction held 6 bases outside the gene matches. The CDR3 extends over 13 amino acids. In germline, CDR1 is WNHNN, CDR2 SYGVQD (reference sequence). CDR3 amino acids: CASSPGTVHEQFF. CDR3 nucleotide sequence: TGCGCCAGCAGTCCCGGGACAGTCCATGAGCAGTTCTTC.

CDR3 coding DNA: TGTGCCAGCAGCGTGGCGGGGGCCATGGGGGGCGAGCAGTACTTC. Its translation: CASSVAGAMGGEQYF. This chain uses TRBV11-3 with TRBJ2-7, with a possible D match to TRBD2 (7 bases). Per germline, CDR1 SGHNT and CDR2 YENEEA. CDR3 length equals 15 residues. Trimming removed 5 bases at V and 6 bases at J, with 20 bases between.

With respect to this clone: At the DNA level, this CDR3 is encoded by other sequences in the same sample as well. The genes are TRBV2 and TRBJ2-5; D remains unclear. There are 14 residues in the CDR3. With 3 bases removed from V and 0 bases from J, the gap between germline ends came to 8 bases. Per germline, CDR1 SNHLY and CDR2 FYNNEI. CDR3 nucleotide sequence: TGTGCCAGCAGTGATCAACAGTACCAAGAGACCCAGTACTTC. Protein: CASSDQQYQETQYF.

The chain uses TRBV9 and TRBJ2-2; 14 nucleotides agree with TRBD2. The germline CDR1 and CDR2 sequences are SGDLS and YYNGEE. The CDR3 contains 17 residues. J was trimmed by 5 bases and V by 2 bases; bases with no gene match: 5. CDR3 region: CASSVHGLAGGTGELFF. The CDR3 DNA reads TGTGCCAGCAGCGTTCATGGACTAGCGGGAGGAACCGGGGAGCTGTTTTTT.

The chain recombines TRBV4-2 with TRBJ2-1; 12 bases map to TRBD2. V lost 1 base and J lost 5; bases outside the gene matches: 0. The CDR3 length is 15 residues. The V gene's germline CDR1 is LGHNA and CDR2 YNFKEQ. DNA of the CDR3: TGTGCCAGCAGCCAAGCTAGCGGGAGGGACAATGAGCAGTTCTTC. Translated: CASSQASGRDNEQFF.

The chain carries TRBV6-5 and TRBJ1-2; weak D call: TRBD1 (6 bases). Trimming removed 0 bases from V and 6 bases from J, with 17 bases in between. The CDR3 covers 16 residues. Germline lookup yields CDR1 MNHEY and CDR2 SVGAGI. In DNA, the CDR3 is TGTGCCAGCAGTTACTCGGCGGGGGGGCGTTGGAATGGCTACACCTTC. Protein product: CASSYSAGGRWNGYTF.

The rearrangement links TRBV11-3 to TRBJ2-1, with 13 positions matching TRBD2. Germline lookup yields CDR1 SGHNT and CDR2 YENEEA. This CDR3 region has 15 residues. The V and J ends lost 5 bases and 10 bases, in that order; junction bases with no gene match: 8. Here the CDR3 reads CASSRGLAGAREQFF. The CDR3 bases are TGTGCCAGCAGCCGCGGACTAGCGGGGGCGAGAGAGCAGTTCTTC.

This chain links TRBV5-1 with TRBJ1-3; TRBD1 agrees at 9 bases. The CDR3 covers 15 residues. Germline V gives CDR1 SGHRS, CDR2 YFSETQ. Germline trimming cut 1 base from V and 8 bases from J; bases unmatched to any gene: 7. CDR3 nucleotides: TGCGCCAGCAGCTTGAGGGGACAGGGAGTAGACACCATATATTTT. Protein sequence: CASSLRGQGVDTIYF. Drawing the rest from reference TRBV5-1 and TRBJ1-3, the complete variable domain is KAGVTQTPRYLIKTRGQQVTLSCSPISGHRSVSWYQQTPGQGLQFLFEYFSETQRNKGNFPGRFSGRQFSNSRSEMNVSTLELGDSALYLCASSLRGQGVDTIYFGEGSWLTVV.

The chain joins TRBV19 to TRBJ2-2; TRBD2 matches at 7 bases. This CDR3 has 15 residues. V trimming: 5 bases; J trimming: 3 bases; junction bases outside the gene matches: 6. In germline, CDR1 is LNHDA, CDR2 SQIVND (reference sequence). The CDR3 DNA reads TGTGCCAGTAGTGCGAGAGCGGGGCACACCGGGGAGCTGTTTTTT. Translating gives CASSARAGHTGELFF. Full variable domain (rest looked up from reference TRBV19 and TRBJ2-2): DGGITQSPKYLFRKEGQNVTLSCEQNLNHDAMYWYRQDPGQGLRLIYYSQIVNDFQKGDIAEGYSVSREKKESFPLTVTSAQKNPTAFYLCASSARAGHTGELFFGEGSRLTVL.

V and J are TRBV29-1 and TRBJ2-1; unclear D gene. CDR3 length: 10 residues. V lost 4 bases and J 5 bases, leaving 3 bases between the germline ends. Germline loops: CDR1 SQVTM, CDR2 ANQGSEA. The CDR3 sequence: CSVANNEQFF. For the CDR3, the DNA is TGCAGCGTTGCCAACAATGAGCAGTTCTTC.